This T cell receptor (beta chain) comes out of a study of blood T cell repertoires in COVID-19 (dated by TCRdb to about 2020). General notes on the study: Recovered participants in ImmuneRACE Cohort 3 were defined by two consecutive negative NP/OP PCR tests, clearance by a healthcare professional, or resolution of symptoms. Samples covering the acute and convalescent phases of COVID-19 were provided by collaborators in the United States, Italy and Spain. The prospective study material was composed of cDNA or gDNA derived from T cells, B-cell-depleted T cells, or PBMCs. The dataset comprised deeply sampled blood TCRbeta repertoires from subjects exposed to, actively infected with, or recovered from COVID-19. The repertoires were released in a freely available public database meant as a resource for research on the immune response to SARS-CoV-2. Samples were obtained from the ongoing ImmuneRACE study (first 160 participants) and from some 1,200 subjects provided by 6 global collaborators. The sample metadata nearly always contained a de-identified subject ID, COVID-19 status, age in years and sex. Where HLA class I and class II types were available, the types were taken from metadata supplied by the sample provider, not from assay-based typing.

The V end loses 3 bases and the J end loses 7 bases, and a stretch of 21 bases separates them. Via the germline V gene (reference sequence), CDR1 is MNHEY and CDR2 SMNVEV. Reading from cysteine to phenylalanine, the CDR3 counts 16 amino acids. This entry keeps only the CDR3 DNA: 48 bases, framed from base 1. The immunoSEQ Assay, a bias-controlled multiplex PCR, was used to amplify TCRbeta CDR3 regions from genomic DNA. Concerning the study's data processing: The number of nucleated cells in each sample was estimated from the amplification of reference gene primers within the assay. Sequence reads were collapsed and filtered to measure the absolute abundance of every unique TCRbeta CDR3 rearrangement. For each sample, productive Simpson clonality was calculated as the square root of Simpson's diversity index over productive rearrangements. As stored in TCRdb, this immuneACCESS dataset retains in-frame rearrangements with V and J assigned. A fraction of the clones does not appear; measured against another copy, unresolved V genes explain less than half of the discrepancy, and the remainder lacks a known reason. V and J calls plus clone size are reproduced from that table; the DNA served to infer D and trimming. A total of some 200,000 clones appear in this sample, 86% of them only once. In total, the top ten clones hold approximately 2.8% of the sample.

Enrolling through a virtual design, the prospective study's participants ranged in age from roughly 18 to 95 years and lived across roughly 24 United States geographic areas. To assign participants to cohorts, the prospective study relied on clinical history that participants themselves reported in a screening survey and a study questionnaire. Each participant in the prospective study had whole blood, serum and a nasopharyngeal or oropharyngeal swab collected by mobile phlebotomists. Additional blood draws and questionnaires over an approximately two-month period could optionally be provided by prospective study participants. Prospective study blood samples were shipped either frozen or at room temperature before DNA extraction. Here is what the overall study found, with its caveats: How much clinical and demographic metadata was included differed by source and by participant, and the metadata was provided uncurated.

The table lists this clone with a count of one. Its antigen has not been determined. No quality values exist for individual bases; no much larger clone is one base distant. The specimen was PBMCs or T cells enriched from blood (not recorded which). The V gene is TRBV27 and the J gene is TRBJ1-2; TRBD1 might be the D gene, on 5 matching bases. The receptor was isolated from a woman in her forties or fifties in a cohort exposed to, infected with or recovered from COVID-19 (not recorded which). The DNA sequence follows: TGTGCCAGCAGTTTCACCCCCCTACGGGGGAGTCCTGGCTACACCTTC. It translates as CASSFTPLRGSPGYTF.